One sample yielded the 23 T cell receptor beta chains listed below, sequenced in a study of T cell clonality in common variable immunodeficiency. Sequencing was performed with immunoSEQ multiplex PCR; in TCRdb, only in-frame clones are kept and a portion is missing. This repertoire holds roughly 70,000 clones, and none appear only once. The sequenced material came from peripheral blood mononuclear cells. The receptors were gathered from a person aged 18 to 69 in good health.

This clone was recorded at least ten times. The read finishes 3 residues shy of the CDR3 end, and the germline J gene is used to complete it. The chain is built from TRBV7-9 and TRBJ2-2, with a tentative D call TRBD2 (6 bases). Trimming cost V 11 bases and J 4 bases, with 11 bases left between them. This CDR3 has 12 residues. Looked up from germline, CDR1 is SEHNR and CDR2 is FQNEAQ (reference sequence). CDR3 bases read: TGTGCCCTCACGGGGGTCACCGGGGAG. This codes for CALTGVTGE. The full CDR3 reads CALTGVTGELFF.

In its sample, this clone was seen many times. The read is 3 residues too short to cover the CDR3 end, so that end is filled in from the germline J gene. The genes are TRBV5-4 and TRBJ2-7, with TRBD2 matching over 11 bases. Germline CDR1 reads SGHNT; CDR2 reads YYREEE (reference sequence). The CDR3 loop spans 13 amino acids. CDR3 DNA, as far as it was read: TGTGCTTGGGGGGGACTAGCGGACCACGAG. Its protein product is CAWGGLADHE. The complete CDR3 reads CAWGGLADHEQYF.

This clone appeared many times. The missing CDR3 end, 3 residues past where the read stops, is filled in from the germline J gene. The chain joins TRBV10-3 to TRBJ2-5; 9 bases map to TRBD1. The CDR3 is 13 residues long. CDR1 ENHRY and CDR2 SYGVKD come from the germline V gene. The J segment lost 3 bases and the V segment lost 6 bases, leaving 2 bases of the junction unmatched. CDR3 amino acids: CAISRTGEETQYF. Partial CDR3 DNA: TGTGCCATCAGCAGGACAGGGGAAGAGACC.

This clone was recorded many times. The read stops 3 residues short of the end of the CDR3; the missing end is completed from the germline J gene. The V call is TRBV19, the J call TRBJ2-2, with 7 nucleotides matching TRBD1. CDR1 LNHDA and CDR2 SQIVND come from the germline V gene (reference sequence). The CDR3 length is 14 residues. J was trimmed by 3 bases and V by 5 bases; bases with no gene match: 3. The CDR3 is CASSPGQYTGELFF. Incomplete CDR3 DNA: TGTGCCAGTAGTCCGGGACAGTACACCGGGGAG.

This clone has a count of ten or more. The read halts 3 residues ahead of the CDR3 end, with the missing end drawn from the germline J gene. V is TRBV9 and J is TRBJ2-6, with a possible D match to TRBD1 (5 bases). With 1 base removed from V and 1 base from J, the gap between germline ends came to 6 bases. Germline CDR1 SGDLS, CDR2 YYNGEE. The CDR3 consists of 15 residues. The covered CDR3 bases are TGTGCCAGCAGCGTACAGGGATCTGGGGCCAACGTC. Translated, it gives CASSVQGSGANV. The whole CDR3 reads CASSVQGSGANVLTF.

This clone showed up many times. Read coverage stops 3 residues before the CDR3 terminus; the germline J gene supplies the remainder. This chain connects TRBV12-3 or TRBV12-4 to TRBJ1-5; the D is unclear. The V end lost 3 bases, the J end lost 3 bases, and 12 bases lay between the germline ends. The CDR3 loop spans 15 amino acids. This chain's CDR3 is CASSLASFSNQPQHF. The sequenced part of the CDR3 DNA is TGTGCCAGCAGTTTGGCCTCTTTCTCCAATCAGCCC.

This clone was found many times. With the read ending 3 residues before the CDR3 end, the germline J gene is used to fill in that end. This rearrangement joins TRBV5-1 to TRBJ1-6; 9 bases align to TRBD1. The germline gives CDR1 SGHRS, CDR2 YFSETQ. There are 15 residues in the CDR3. Trimming removed 4 bases from V and 7 bases from J; junction bases left unmatched: 6. The sequenced CDR3 bases are TGCGCCAGCAGCCCGTACGGGACAGGGAATTCACCC. Residues: CASSPYGTGNSP. The whole CDR3 region reads CASSPYGTGNSPLHF.

This clone was counted ten times or more. Read data end 3 residues before the CDR3 end; the end is taken from the germline J gene. The chain employs TRBV24-1 and TRBJ2-7; TRBD1 matches 10 bases. This CDR3 has 14 amino acids. J lost 5 bases, V lost 7 bases, and 7 bases had no gene match. Germline V gene data show CDR1 as KGHDR and CDR2 as SFDVKD. The CDR3 loop is CATSAGQGRNEQYF. CDR3 bases read: TGTGCCACCAGCGCGGGACAGGGGCGCAACGAG.

Worth noting for this clone: Compared with germline, one end of the junction differs, possibly owing to a read error. Coverage ceases 3 residues before the CDR3 finishes, and the germline J gene fills in the end. V usage is TRBV7-9 and J usage is TRBJ1-6; 9 bases fit TRBD1. Per germline, CDR1 SEHNR and CDR2 FQNEAQ (reference sequence). The CDR3 is 15 amino acids. CDR3 sequence reads: CSSSPETGGNSPLHF. CDR3 DNA, as far as it was read: TGTTCCAGCAGCCCAGAGACAGGGGGTAATTCACCC.

This clone was counted many times. The sequence runs out 3 residues before the end of the CDR3; the remainder is reconstructed from the germline J gene. The chain has TRBV5-1 and TRBJ2-4; D may be TRBD1 (5 bases). CDR3 length equals 13 residues. Between the trimmed V and J ends, which lost 5 bases and 7 bases, there was a span of 13 bases. Germline V gene data show CDR1 as SGHRS and CDR2 as YFSETQ. Here the CDR3 reads CASRAGPGNIQYF. The sequenced part of the CDR3 DNA is TGCGCCAGCAGAGCAGGGCCGGGTAACATT.

This clone was counted at least ten times. The read ends 3 residues shy of where the CDR3 ends; the end is completed using the germline J gene. The rearrangement links TRBV9 to TRBJ2-6, with TRBD2 matching 11 bases. CDR3 length equals 19 residues. Germline loops: CDR1 SGDLS, CDR2 YYNGEE. The trim removed 4 bases at V and 1 base at J, leaving 10 bases unmatched. CDR3 DNA (partial): TGTGCCAGCAGCTCTTTAATTAGCGGGAGGGCTTCTGGGGCCAACGTC. Its protein is CASSSLISGRASGANV. The entire CDR3 protein is CASSSLISGRASGANVLTF.

This clone was seen ten or more times. The read finishes 3 residues shy of the CDR3 end, and the germline J gene is used to complete it. V is TRBV5-1 and J is TRBJ1-3, with TRBD1 matching over 7 bases. The CDR3 is made up of 15 amino acids. CDR1 and CDR2 from the germline V gene are SGHRS and YFSETQ. The V gene end was trimmed by 4 bases and the J gene end by 0 bases; junction bases not matched to a gene: 4. This CDR3 reads CASSAGTDSGNTIYF. CDR3 bases read: TGCGCCAGCAGCGCCGGGACAGACTCTGGAAACACC.

The sample holds many counts of this clone. The read terminates 3 residues before the CDR3 end, so the remaining end is supplied by the germline J gene. The V and J genes are TRBV2 and TRBJ2-2; 11 nucleotides agree with TRBD1. The CDR3 is made up of 17 amino acids. The V and J ends lost 5 bases and 6 bases, in that order; junction bases with no gene match: 11. Germline CDR1 is SNHLY and CDR2 is FYNNEI. The CDR3 sequence is CASSPGGQGEFSGELFF. The DNA read from the CDR3 is TGTGCCAGCAGTCCAGGGGGACAGGGGGAGTTCTCCGGGGAG.

This clone was observed at least ten times. The CDR3 end is not reached by the read, which stops 3 residues before it; the germline J gene fills it in. The chain uses TRBV20-1 and TRBJ1-2, with 7 bases that match TRBD1. The germline V gene encodes CDR1 DFQATT and CDR2 SNEGSKA (reference sequence). The CDR3 runs to 14 residues. The DNA read from the CDR3 is TGCAGTGCGCGAATAAGGACAGGTCTACTTCGC. Encoded protein: CSARIRTGLLR. The entire CDR3 is CSARIRTGLLRYTF.

Only a few counts were recorded for this clone. The read ends 3 residues early relative to the CDR3; the germline J gene fills the gap. V and J are TRBV5-8 and TRBJ1-5; 8 nucleotides line up with TRBD1. CDR1 SGHTS and CDR2 YDEGEE come from the germline V gene. The CDR3 spans 14 residues. J gave up 5 bases and V 6 bases, and 7 bases lay outside the gene matches. CDR3 residues: CASKGLTGDQPQHF. Partial CDR3 DNA: TGTGCCAGCAAAGGTCTGACAGGGGATCAGCCC.

The table lists this clone with many counts. The CDR3 extends 3 residues past the end of the read, so its final part is completed from the germline J gene. This chain joins TRBV30 and TRBJ2-1; the match to TRBD1 covers 10 bases. V shed 6 bases, J shed 3 bases, and the junction held 5 bases outside the gene matches. Germline lookup yields CDR1 GTSNPN and CDR2 SVGIG (reference sequence). This CDR3 region has 14 residues. CDR3 region: CACLGTGVYNEQFF. The sequenced part of the CDR3 DNA is TGTGCCTGTCTCGGGACAGGGGTCTACAATGAG.

In regard to this clone: The CDR3 end falls 3 residues outside the read, so it is completed with the germline J gene. This chain links TRBV5-1 with TRBJ2-1; D is perhaps TRBD1 (6 bases). From germline, CDR1 is SGHRS and CDR2 YFSETQ. V lost 0 bases and J 9 bases, leaving 19 bases between the germline ends. This CDR3 contains 16 residues. Incomplete CDR3 DNA: TGCGCCAGCAGCTTGGTGGGGACAAATCGCGCGGGTGAG. It encodes CASSLVGTNRAGE. The complete CDR3 protein is CASSLVGTNRAGEQFF.

This clone was recorded at least ten times. The read terminates 3 residues before the CDR3 end, so the remaining end is supplied by the germline J gene. V gene TRBV11-2 combines with J gene TRBJ1-4, with a weak D call TRBD1 (6 bases). The CDR3 is 14 amino acids. Between the trimmed V and J ends, which lost 5 bases and 5 bases, there was a span of 12 bases. CDR1 and CDR2 from the germline V gene are SGHAT and FQNNGV. The CDR3 spells CASSRAGVNEKLFF. CDR3 DNA (partial): TGTGCCAGCAGCAGAGCAGGGGTCAATGAAAAA.

In this sample, this clone turned up many times. The CDR3 DNA, read in part, is TGTGCCAGCAGCCAAGGTCCAGGGGGCGGTTTCCATGAG. This sequence encodes CASSQGPGGGFHE. The whole CDR3 region reads CASSQGPGGGFHEQFF. The chain carries TRBV3-1 (or the pseudogene TRBV3-2) and TRBJ2-1; 8 bases fit TRBD1. From the germline J gene comes the end of the CDR3, since the read stops 3 residues before it. Germline trimming cut 1 base from V and 8 bases from J; bases unmatched to any gene: 10. Germline V lookup: CDR1 LGHDT, CDR2 YNNKEL (reference sequence). The CDR3 has 16 residues.

This clone was counted at least ten times. The CDR3 goes on 3 residues after the read ends, and that part is filled in from the germline J gene. This chain uses TRBV5-1 with TRBJ1-2; D may be TRBD1 (6 bases). Trimming pared 6 bases from V and 2 bases from J, leaving 14 bases between. Per germline, CDR1 SGHRS and CDR2 YFSETQ. The CDR3 is 14 residues long. The CDR3 sequence is CASNSGVTNYGYTF. The sequenced CDR3 bases are TGCGCCAGCAATTCAGGGGTAACCAACTATGGC. The full variable domain, rest sourced from reference TRBV5-1 and TRBJ1-2, is KAGVTQTPRYLIKTRGQQVTLSCSPISGHRSVSWYQQTPGQGLQFLFEYFSETQRNKGNFPGRFSGRQFSNSRSEMNVSTLELGDSALYLCASNSGVTNYGYTFGSGTRLTVV.

Ten or more counts support this clone. The CDR3 is cut off 3 residues early in the read; its end comes from the germline J gene. This rearrangement joins TRBV12-3 or TRBV12-4 to TRBJ1-1; D possibly corresponds to TRBD1 (5 bases). Trimming took 7 bases from V and 4 from J, leaving 16 bases between them. The CDR3 extends over 14 amino acids. Incomplete CDR3 DNA: TGTGCCAGCAACCCAAGGGGCGGGGTCACTGAA. Its translation is CASNPRGGVTE. The whole CDR3 region reads CASNPRGGVTEAFF.

As for this clone: The CDR3 extends 3 residues past the end of the read, so its final part is completed from the germline J gene. The V gene is TRBV19, the J gene TRBJ1-5; no clear D. The CDR3 extends over 14 amino acids. The V gene lost 6 bases and the J gene lost 5 bases, with 14 bases spanning the gap. Germline V gives CDR1 LNHDA, CDR2 SQIVND (reference sequence). Incomplete CDR3 DNA: TGTGCCAGTAGGGGATCACGCGGGGATCAGCCC. This codes for CASRGSRGDQP. The entire CDR3 sequence reads CASRGSRGDQPQHF. The complete variable domain, with remaining parts taken from reference TRBV19 and TRBJ1-5, reads DGGITQSPKYLFRKEGQNVTLSCEQNLNHDAMYWYRQDPGQGLRLIYYSQIVNDFQKGDIAEGYSVSREKKESFPLTVTSAQKNPTAFYLCASRGSRGDQPQHFGDGTRLSIL.

This clone was detected many times. The read is 3 residues too short to cover the CDR3 end, so that end is filled in from the germline J gene. The chain recombines TRBV4-1 with TRBJ1-4; TRBD1 matches 7 bases. The CDR3 sequence is 15 residues long. CDR1 and CDR2 (germline): MGHRA, YSYEKL. J lost 4 bases, V lost 1 base, and 3 bases had no gene match. Incomplete CDR3 DNA: TGCGCCAGCAGCCAAGGTGGGACAGTTAATGAAAAA. Translated, it gives CASSQGGTVNEK. The full-length CDR3 reads as CASSQGGTVNEKLFF.